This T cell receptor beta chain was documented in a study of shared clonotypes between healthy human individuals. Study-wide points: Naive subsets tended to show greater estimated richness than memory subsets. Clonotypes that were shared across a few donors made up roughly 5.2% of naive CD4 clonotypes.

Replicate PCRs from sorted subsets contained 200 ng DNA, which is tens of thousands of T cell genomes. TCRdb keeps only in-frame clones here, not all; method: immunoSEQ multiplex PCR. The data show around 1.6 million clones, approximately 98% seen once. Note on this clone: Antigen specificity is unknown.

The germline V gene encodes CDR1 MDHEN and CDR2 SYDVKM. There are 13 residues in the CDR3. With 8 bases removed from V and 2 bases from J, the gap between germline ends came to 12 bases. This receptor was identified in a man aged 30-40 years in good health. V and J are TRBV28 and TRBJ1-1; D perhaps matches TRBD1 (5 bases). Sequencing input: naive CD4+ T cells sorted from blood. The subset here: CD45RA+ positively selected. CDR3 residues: CASRGLVNTEAFF. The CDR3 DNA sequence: TGTGCCAGCCGGGGACTAGTAAACACTGAAGCTTTCTTT. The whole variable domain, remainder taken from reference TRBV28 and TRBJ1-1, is DVKVTQSSRYLVKRTGEKVFLECVQDMDHENMFWYRQDPGLGLRLIYFSYDVKMKEKGDIPEGYSVSREKKERFSLILESASTNQTSMYLCASRGLVNTEAFFGQGTRLTVV.